These 32 T cell receptor beta chains were sequenced from one sample in a study of shared clonotypes between healthy human individuals. Generated by immunoSEQ multiplex PCR, the TCRdb table keeps only in-frame clones and is missing some. The data contain about 480,000 clones, about 80% of them singletons. Input material: PBMCs. The receptor source for this set is a middle-aged woman in good health. Some clones in this sample may be carry-over from other donors' samples.

J is TRBJ2-7 and V is TRBV2; D is possibly TRBD2 (7 bases). The CDR3 consists of 14 residues. CDR1 and CDR2 (germline): SNHLY, FYNNEI. Trimming shortened V by 8 bases and J by 3 bases, and 17 bases separated the two germline ends. CDR3 amino acids: CASLWGGQGYEQYF. The CDR3, as DNA: TGTGCCAGCCTATGGGGGGGGCAAGGCTACGAGCAGTACTTC. Full variable domain (remainder filled in from reference TRBV2 and TRBJ2-7): EPEVTQTPSHQVTQMGQEVILRCVPISNHLYFYWYRQILGQKVEFLVSFYNNEISEKSEIFDDQFSVERPDGSNFTLKIRSTKLEDSAMYFCASLWGGQGYEQYFGPGTRLTVT.

This clone has just one count. The chain employs TRBV27 and TRBJ2-7; 10 nucleotides agree with TRBD1. J lost 6 bases, V lost 2 bases, and 10 bases had no gene match. CDR1 is MNHEY, CDR2 SMNVEV, per germline (reference sequence). This CDR3 spans 16 amino acids. The CDR3 coding sequence is TGTGCCAGCAGTTTAAGCGTGGACAGGGGGGCAGCCGAGCAGTACTTC. Translation gives CASSLSVDRGAAEQYF.

This clone appeared once. The V and J genes are TRBV30 and TRBJ1-2; 8 bases are a match to TRBD1. The germline V gene encodes CDR1 GTSNPN and CDR2 SVGIG (reference sequence). The CDR3 consists of 13 residues. J lost 7 bases, V lost 2 bases, and 6 bases had no gene match. The CDR3 coding sequence is TGTGCCTGGAGTCCAGGGGGCAACGTTGGCTACACCTTC. Protein sequence: CAWSPGGNVGYTF.

Of note for this clone: This CDR3 is also generated by other DNA sequences in the sample. This chain connects TRBV11-1 to TRBJ2-7; D call uncertain. CDR1 is SGHAT, CDR2 FQDESV, per germline (reference sequence). The germline V and J ends were trimmed by 5 bases and 0 bases, with 14 bases remaining between them. This CDR3 is built from 15 residues. The CDR3 protein is CASSPARQSSYEQYF. CDR3 in DNA: TGTGCCAGCAGCCCCGCTAGGCAGAGCTCCTACGAGCAGTACTTC.

CDR3 coding DNA: TGCGCCAGCAGCCATAATCAAGGACTAGCGACCTCCTACAATGAGCAGTTCTTC. Translated, it gives CASSHNQGLATSYNEQFF. The chain has TRBV4-1 and TRBJ2-1; TRBD2 matches 9 bases. CDR1 is MGHRA and CDR2 is YSYEKL in the germline V gene. V was clipped by 3 bases and J by 0 bases; unmatched bases: 9. This CDR3 contains 18 residues.

The sample holds a few counts of this clone. V gene TRBV14 combines with J gene TRBJ1-1, with D maybe TRBD1 (5 bases). This CDR3 region has 12 residues. Trimming removed 1 base at V and 5 bases at J, with 5 bases between. The germline V gene has CDR1 SGHDN and CDR2 FVKESK. CDR3 in amino acids: CASSQGGTEAFF. The CDR3 DNA sequence: TGTGCCAGCAGCCAAGGGGGGACTGAAGCTTTCTTT.

The sample holds one count of this clone. J is TRBJ2-1 and V is TRBV27, with D possibly matching TRBD2 (5 bases). Per germline, CDR1 MNHEY and CDR2 SMNVEV (reference sequence). V was cut by 4 bases and J by 3 bases, with 25 bases left in between. The CDR3 is made up of 19 amino acids. CDR3: CASSSRGWSAALDYNEQFF. The CDR3 DNA follows: TGTGCCAGCAGTTCCCGAGGCTGGTCAGCGGCCCTAGACTACAATGAGCAGTTCTTC.

The rearrangement joins TRBV6-6 to TRBJ2-3; 9 nucleotides match TRBD2. V gave up 2 bases and J gave up 4 bases; unmatched junction bases: 4. Germline V lookup: CDR1 MNHNY, CDR2 SVGAGI (reference sequence). This CDR3 contains 15 residues. CDR3: CASSYGAGGPDTQYF. In DNA form, the CDR3 reads TGTGCCAGCAGTTACGGGGCGGGGGGGCCAGATACGCAGTATTTT.

Remarks on this clone: The sample holds other DNA sequences that translate to the same CDR3. The V and J genes are TRBV6-5 and TRBJ2-2; D is possibly TRBD1 (6 bases). The germline gives CDR1 MNHEY, CDR2 SVGAGI. The CDR3 is made up of 16 amino acids. Trimming took 0 bases from V and 1 from J, leaving 9 bases between them. CDR3 nucleotide sequence: TGTGCCAGCAGTTACTCGCCGACAGGGAACACCGGGGAGCTGTTTTTT. Protein sequence: CASSYSPTGNTGELFF.

The V and J genes are TRBV4-2 and TRBJ1-1; maybe TRBD1 (6 bases). CDR1 is LGHNA and CDR2 is YNFKEQ in the germline V gene. Trimming took off 1 base at V and 11 bases at J, with 20 bases between the two ends. The CDR3 has 15 amino acids. CDR3 coding DNA: TGTGCCAGCAGCCAAGTTAAAACAGGGAGGGATTGGGCTTTCTTT. As protein: CASSQVKTGRDWAFF.

As DNA, the CDR3 is TGTGCCAGCAGAAGGTCCGGCGGGGGCTCTGGGGCCAACGTCCTGACTTTC. Residues: CASRRSGGGSGANVLTF. The gene calls are TRBV28 and TRBJ2-6; 7 bases align to TRBD2. The germline V gene has CDR1 MDHEN and CDR2 SYDVKM. This CDR3 has 17 residues. V trimming: 6 bases; J trimming: 0 bases; junction bases outside the gene matches: 8.

V and J are TRBV18 and TRBJ1-5, with D possibly being TRBD1 (5 bases). The V and J ends lost 3 bases and 2 bases respectively, with 17 bases between them. The V gene's germline CDR1 is KGHSH and CDR2 LQKENI. The CDR3 covers 17 residues. The CDR3 bases are TGTGCCAGCTCACCCAAAGCTGGGGGTTTGGGCAATCAGCCCCAGCATTTT. It translates to CASSPKAGGLGNQPQHF.

The gene calls are TRBV30 and TRBJ2-1; D gene uncertain. The germline V gene has CDR1 GTSNPN and CDR2 SVGIG (reference sequence). Trimming shortened V by 4 bases and J by 2 bases, and 12 bases separated the two germline ends. The CDR3 runs 14 residues. The chain's CDR3 is CAWKELATYNEQFF. The CDR3 DNA follows: TGTGCCTGGAAGGAACTCGCGACCTACAATGAGCAGTTCTTC.

The gene calls are TRBV5-1 and TRBJ1-5, with D perhaps TRBD1 (5 bases). V dropped 1 base and J dropped 4 bases, with 6 bases sitting between them. CDR3 length equals 13 residues. Germline V gene data show CDR1 as SGHRS and CDR2 as YFSETQ. The CDR3 DNA reads as TGCGCCAGCAGCTTGAGGGGAAATCAGCCCCAGCATTTT. Protein: CASSLRGNQPQHF.

CDR3: CASSLSPRVVTEAFF. CDR3 in DNA: TGTGCCAGCAGTTTATCGCCCAGGGTGGTCACTGAAGCTTTCTTT. The rearrangement joins TRBV28 to TRBJ1-1; D is perhaps TRBD1 (5 bases). This CDR3 region has 15 residues. The germline V and J ends were trimmed by 1 base and 4 bases, with 13 bases remaining between them. CDR1 and CDR2 (germline): MDHEN, SYDVKM. Looking up the rest from reference TRBV28 and TRBJ1-1 gives the full variable domain: DVKVTQSSRYLVKRTGEKVFLECVQDMDHENMFWYRQDPGLGLRLIYFSYDVKMKEKGDIPEGYSVSREKKERFSLILESASTNQTSMYLCASSLSPRVVTEAFFGQGTRLTVV.

This rearrangement joins TRBV15 to TRBJ2-3; the D gene is possibly TRBD2 (6 bases). This CDR3 region has 14 residues. CDR1 and CDR2 (germline): LNHNV, YYDKDF (reference sequence). V was pared by 3 bases and J by 6 bases, with 13 bases between. CDR3 in amino acids: CATSSTTSADTQYF. The CDR3 bases are TGTGCCACCAGCAGTACGACTAGTGCGGATACGCAGTATTTT.

The V and J genes are TRBV11-2 and TRBJ2-5; D is possibly TRBD1 (5 bases). Germline CDR1 reads SGHAT; CDR2 reads FQNNGV. Trimming took 0 bases from V and 8 from J, leaving 10 bases between them. This CDR3 is built from 13 residues. The CDR3: CASSLESQVTQYF. The CDR3, as DNA: TGTGCCAGCAGCTTAGAATCACAGGTCACCCAGTACTTC.

This clone was recorded at least ten times. The chain couples TRBV7-8 to TRBJ2-7; no definite D call. Germline V gene sequence: CDR1 SGHVS, CDR2 FQNEAQ. The CDR3 covers 13 residues. The germline V and J ends were trimmed by 4 bases and 4 bases, with 11 bases remaining between them. CDR3 in DNA: TGTGCCAGCAGCTACTTGGGTAAATACGAGCAGTACTTC. This gives the protein CASSYLGKYEQYF.

This chain connects TRBV19 to TRBJ2-5; no reliable D call. Germline V gives CDR1 LNHDA, CDR2 SQIVND (reference sequence). The CDR3 spans 15 residues. V dropped 5 bases and J dropped 1 base, with 14 bases sitting between them. The CDR3, as DNA: TGTGCCAGTAGTTCAGGTGCCCGACCCCAAGAGACCCAGTACTTC. As protein: CASSSGARPQETQYF.

This sequence joins TRBV6-4 and TRBJ1-2, with D unresolved. V lost 8 bases and J lost 6, with 13 bases in between. The CDR3 contains 12 residues. Germline loops: CDR1 MRHNA, CDR2 SNTAGT. The CDR3 protein is CASSNGVDGYTF. The DNA of the CDR3 is TGTGCCAGCTCTAATGGGGTTGATGGCTACACCTTC.

This clone was seen only a few times. Other DNA sequences from this sample encode an identical CDR3 as well. The V and J genes are TRBV30 and TRBJ1-3, with a possible D match to TRBD1 (5 bases). V was trimmed by 1 base and J by 0 bases, leaving 7 bases between them. Germline loops: CDR1 GTSNPN, CDR2 SVGIG (reference sequence). CDR3 length: 14 amino acids. CDR3 amino acids: CAWSERGSGNTIYF. For the CDR3, the DNA is TGTGCCTGGAGTGAGAGGGGCTCTGGAAACACCATATATTTT.

CDR3 bases: TGTGCCACCAGCAGAGATAGTTTCGGCTACACCTTC. Its protein is CATSRDSFGYTF. The V call is TRBV15, the J call TRBJ1-2; D unresolved. Germline V gene sequence: CDR1 LNHNV, CDR2 YYDKDF (reference sequence). This CDR3 is 12 amino acids long. Trimming cost V 0 bases and J 8 bases, with 7 bases left between them.

V gene TRBV6-4 combines with J gene TRBJ2-1; 7 nucleotides align to TRBD2. V shed 3 bases and J 9 bases; nucleotides not matched to a gene: 8. Germline V gives CDR1 MRHNA, CDR2 SNTAGT. The CDR3 runs 14 residues. The CDR3, as DNA: TGTGCCAGCAGTGATTCTAGCGGTGGGGGTGAGCAGTTCTTC. This sequence encodes CASSDSSGGGEQFF.

The chain combines TRBV7-2 with TRBJ2-2; D might be TRBD1 (5 bases). V was pared by 6 bases and J by 1 base, with 15 bases between. Germline CDR1 and CDR2: SGHTA and FQGNSA. There are 16 residues in the CDR3. The CDR3 region has the DNA TGTGCCAGCAGAACCCAGGCAGGGTTGAACACCGGGGAGCTGTTTTTT. This encodes CASRTQAGLNTGELFF. Full variable domain (missing parts from reference TRBV7-2 and TRBJ2-2): GAGVSQSPSNKVTEKGKDVELRCDPISGHTALYWYRQSLGQGLEFLIYFQGNSAPDKSGLPSDRFSAERTGGSVSTLTIQRTQQEDSAVYLCASRTQAGLNTGELFFGEGSRLTVL.

The chain couples TRBV9 to TRBJ2-5; D is possibly TRBD2 (6 bases). The CDR3 has 16 amino acids. V was pared by 3 bases and J by 3 bases, with 18 bases between. CDR1 and CDR2 (germline): SGDLS, YYNGEE. The CDR3 nucleotides read TGTGCCAGCAGCGGACTAGGCCACAGCCGAAAAGAGACCCAGTACTTC. It specifies CASSGLGHSRKETQYF.

In DNA form, the CDR3 reads TGCGCCAGCAGCTTGGTGACAGGGTTGGACACTGAAGCTTTCTTT. It specifies CASSLVTGLDTEAFF. V is TRBV5-1 and J is TRBJ1-1; 7 bases match TRBD1. The V segment lost 0 bases and the J segment 3 bases; nucleotides outside the gene matches: 5. The CDR3 is 15 amino acids. The V gene's germline CDR1 is SGHRS and CDR2 YFSETQ.

The genes are TRBV6-1 and TRBJ1-4; D gene ambiguous. This CDR3 has 14 residues. The germline V and J ends were trimmed by 5 bases and 0 bases, with 7 bases remaining between them. CDR1 is MNHNS, CDR2 SASEGT, per germline. CDR3 residues: CASSLVATNEKLFF. The CDR3 DNA reads TGTGCCAGCAGTTTGGTTGCAACTAATGAAAAACTGTTTTTT.

V is TRBV7-9 and J is TRBJ2-7; no reliable D call. The CDR3 is 15 residues long. Germline V CDR1 and CDR2: SEHNR, FQNEAQ (reference sequence). V was cut by 0 bases and J by 0 bases, with 9 bases left in between. The CDR3: CASSLAAESSYEQYF. Written as DNA, the CDR3 is TGTGCCAGCAGCTTAGCTGCGGAAAGCTCCTACGAGCAGTACTTC.

The V gene is TRBV2, the J gene TRBJ2-5; D is ambiguous. The CDR3 covers 11 residues. V was pared by 3 bases and J by 1 base, with 0 bases between. Germline CDR1 and CDR2: SNHLY and FYNNEI. CDR3 residues: CASSDQETQYF. DNA for the CDR3: TGTGCCAGCAGTGACCAAGAGACCCAGTACTTC.

CDR3 sequence reads: CASTPAPGLAGDEQFF. Written as DNA, the CDR3 is TGTGCCAGCACCCCTGCGCCGGGACTAGCGGGAGATGAGCAGTTCTTC. The rearrangement links TRBV7-2 to TRBJ2-1; TRBD2 matches at 14 bases. Germline trimming cut 7 bases from V and 8 bases from J; bases unmatched to any gene: 10. Germline assignment: CDR1 SGHTA and CDR2 FQGNSA. The CDR3 sequence is 16 residues long.

The chain couples TRBV18 to TRBJ1-1, with D possibly TRBD1 on 6 matching bases. From germline, CDR1 is KGHSH and CDR2 LQKENI. CDR3 size: 14 residues. V was clipped by 2 bases and J by 3 bases, with 10 bases between them. The DNA of the CDR3 is TGTGCCAGCTCACCAGCAGGGGTCGACACTGAAGCTTTCTTT. Its translation is CASSPAGVDTEAFF.

The chain has TRBV27 and TRBJ1-1, with D possibly being TRBD1 (6 bases). From germline, CDR1 is MNHEY and CDR2 SMNVEV (reference sequence). Trimming cost V 6 bases and J 3 bases, with 11 bases left between them. The CDR3 is 13 amino acids. The CDR3, as DNA: TGTGCCAGCAGCAGGGGTTGGGACACTGAAGCTTTCTTT. Its protein is CASSRGWDTEAFF.